Listed below are T cell receptor beta chains from one sample, sequenced in a study of identifying expanded T cells in peripheral blood. Data came from immunoSEQ multiplex PCR; TCRdb stores just in-frame clones and leaves some out. The table shows about 82,000 clones, with roughly 90% occurring only once. Source material: blood. The receptor source for this set is a person between 18 and 75 years old in good health. CDR3s include the opening cysteine and the closing phenylalanine or tryptophan. The D gene is left open where the match is weak. Clone sizes are given selectively: once, few, many, or a class where the clone is expanded.

>TRBD1|TRBJ2-2|TRBV5-6|.
CASSPGQGEDTGELFF
TGTGCCAGCAGCCCGGGACAGGGGGAGGACACCGGGGAGCTGTTTTTT
>.|TRBJ1-5|TRBV5-6|few
CASSVGGGSQPQHF
TGTGCCAGCAGCGTGGGCGGGGGCAGTCAGCCCCAGCATTTT
>TRBD1|TRBJ2-5|TRBV7-9|.
CASSFGDRLQETQYF
TGTGCCAGCAGCTTTGGGGACAGACTCCAAGAGACCCAGTACTTC
>.|TRBJ1-1|TRBV18|once
CASSHGQPNTEAFF
TGTGCCAGCTCACATGGACAGCCCAACACTGAAGCTTTCTTT
>TRBD2|TRBJ2-1|TRBV6-6|.
CASRKRESYNEQFF
TGTGCCAGCAGGAAGCGGGAAAGCTACAATGAGCAGTTCTTC
>.|TRBJ1-2|TRBV6-1|.
CASSPTEYDYGYTF
TGTGCCAGCAGTCCGACGGAGTACGACTATGGCTACACCTTC
>TRBD2|TRBJ2-5|TRBV20-1|.
CSARDAGREYF
TGCAGTGCTAGAGATGCGGGGAGGGAGTACTTC
>TRBD2|TRBJ2-1|TRBV5-1|.
CASSSGGSYNEQFF
TGCGCCAGCAGCTCGGGAGGGTCCTACAATGAGCAGTTCTTC
>TRBD1|TRBJ1-2|TRBV28|.
CASSSTGQGSGGYTF
TGTGCCAGCAGTTCCACGGGACAGGGCTCGGGAGGCTACACCTTC
>.|TRBJ2-5|TRBV5-5|.
CASSFGGEETQYF
TGTGCCAGCAGCTTCGGAGGGGAAGAGACCCAGTACTTC
>.|TRBJ1-1|TRBV7-2|once
CASIPGGGYTEAFF
TGTGCCAGCATCCCCGGGGGGGGGTACACTGAAGCTTTCTTT
>.|TRBJ2-1|TRBV19|.
CASRPDYSYNEQFF
TGTGCCAGTAGGCCGGACTACTCCTACAATGAGCAGTTCTTC
>.|TRBJ2-7|TRBV9|.
CASSPGTYFSYEQYF
TGTGCCAGCAGCCCCGGGACCTACTTTTCCTACGAGCAGTACTTC
>.|TRBJ1-5|TRBV7-9|.
CASSLSRGGNQPQHF
TGTGCCAGCAGCTTAAGCAGAGGGGGCAATCAGCCCCAGCATTTT
>.|TRBJ1-1|TRBV6-5|.
CASSYSRGNTEAFF
TGTGCCAGCAGTTACTCGAGAGGGAACACTGAAGCTTTCTTT
>.|TRBJ1-1|TRBV9|.
CASSAITGNTEAFF
TGTGCCAGCAGCGCAATCACAGGGAACACTGAAGCTTTCTTT
>.|TRBJ1-2|TRBV5-5|.
CASSLEGRVPSIYGYTF
TGTGCCAGCAGCTTGGAGGGTAGGGTACCGTCAATCTATGGCTACACCTTC
>.|TRBJ2-3|TRBV5-5|.
CASSLQPTDTQYF
TGTGCCAGCAGCCTACAACCCACAGATACGCAGTATTTT
>.|TRBJ1-2|TRBV2|.
CASRLWGKERYTF
TGTGCCAGCAGGTTGTGGGGGAAGGAGCGCTACACCTTC
>.|TRBJ2-7|TRBV27|.
CASSFRRGRFNYEQYF
TGTGCCAGCAGCTTCCGGAGGGGAAGATTTAACTACGAGCAGTACTTC
>.|TRBJ1-2|TRBV19|.
CATEGQGNYGYTF
TGTGCCACCGAAGGGCAGGGGAACTATGGCTACACCTTC
>.|TRBJ1-3|TRBV6-1|.
CASRGDLGGGNTIYF
TGTGCCAGCAGGGGGGATTTAGGCGGGGGAAACACCATATATTTT
>.|TRBJ1-1|TRBV18|.
CASSPEEGRAFF
TGTGCCAGCTCACCAGAGGAGGGGAGGGCTTTCTTT
>.|TRBJ2-1|TRBV18|.
CASSPAVSGSWREQFF
TGTGCCAGCTCACCTGCAGTATCGGGAAGCTGGCGTGAGCAGTTCTTC
>.|TRBJ2-4|TRBV6-5|.
CASSYVQGPTSHIQYF
TGTGCCAGCAGTTACGTTCAGGGGCCAACGAGCCACATTCAGTACTTC
>.|TRBJ1-1|TRBV7-9|.
CASSPLYGEVGEAFF
TGTGCCAGCAGCCCCTTATACGGGGAAGTGGGGGAAGCTTTCTTT
>.|TRBJ2-1|TRBV14|.
CASSQGSGHNEQFF
TGTGCCAGCAGCCAAGGTTCGGGGCACAATGAGCAGTTCTTC
>TRBD1|TRBJ1-1|TRBV30|.
CAWSWRGQAFF
TGTGCCTGGAGCTGGAGGGGGCAGGCTTTCTTT